The 14 T cell receptor beta chains listed next were all sequenced from one sample in a study of early T cells in non-severe SARS-CoV-2 infection. MiXCR, applied by TCRdb to the 5' RACE reads, yields one record per CDR3 protein. This table has about 33,000 distinct CDR3 sequences, around 5% appearing once. Material: whole blood. The receptors originated from an adult who was a healthcare worker with PCR-confirmed SARS-CoV-2 infection or an uninfected control (not recorded which).

This clonotype was recorded at least ten times. The CDR3 here is CASSLAGGPFTEQFF. DNA of the CDR3: TGCGCCAGCAGCTTGGCGGGGGGGCCATTCACTGAGCAGTTCTTC. This chain links TRBV5-1 with TRBJ2-1, with 8 bases identical to TRBD2. Germline assignment: CDR1 SGHRS and CDR2 YFSETQ. The CDR3 consists of 15 residues. The trim removed 0 bases at V and 9 bases at J, leaving 8 bases unmatched.

This clonotype appeared many times. The rearrangement joins TRBV19 to TRBJ2-1; TRBD2 matches at 9 bases. The CDR3 extends over 13 amino acids. Germline V CDR1 and CDR2: LNHDA, SQIVND (reference sequence). With 11 bases clipped from V and 4 bases from J, the junction kept 6 bases outside the gene matches. The CDR3 region is CASSGGLYNEQFF. CDR3 DNA sequence: TGTGCCTCGAGCGGGGGGCTTTACAATGAGCAGTTCTTC.

This sequence joins TRBV27 and TRBJ1-1; no definite D call. This CDR3 has 15 residues. CDR1 is MNHEY, CDR2 SMNVEV, per germline (reference sequence). The V end was cut by 2 bases, the J end by 4 bases, with 14 bases between. The CDR3 loop reads CASSLPPPYGTEAFF. In DNA form, the CDR3 reads TGTGCCAGCAGTTTACCCCCTCCTTATGGCACTGAAGCTTTCTTT.

This clonotype has just a few counts. The chain employs TRBV7-6 and TRBJ2-2, with D perhaps matching TRBD1 or TRBD2 (5 bases each). CDR1 and CDR2 from the germline V gene are SGHVS and FNYEAQ. With 5 bases removed from V and 0 bases from J, the gap between germline ends came to 22 bases. The CDR3 is 19 residues long. CDR3 sequence reads: CASSPRLRVGRSNTGELFF. As DNA, the CDR3 is TGTGCCAGCAGCCCCAGGTTAAGAGTGGGACGATCGAACACCGGGGAGCTGTTTTTT.

At least ten counts were recorded for this clonotype. The chain employs TRBV7-6 and TRBJ1-2; no definite D call. Trimming stripped 5 bases from V and 4 bases from J, with 5 bases between. The germline V gene encodes CDR1 SGHVS and CDR2 FNYEAQ. The CDR3 contains 11 residues. The DNA of the CDR3 is TGTGCCAGCAGCGACCGCTATGGCTACACCTTC. This sequence encodes CASSDRYGYTF.

The sample holds many counts of this clonotype. The chain has TRBV12-3 or TRBV12-4 and TRBJ2-1; TRBD2 agrees at 14 bases. The V gene end was trimmed by 3 bases and the J gene end by 0 bases; junction bases not matched to a gene: 1. This CDR3 comprises 17 residues. The CDR3 DNA reads TGTGCCAGCAGTTTGACTAGCGGGGGGGCCTCCTACAATGAGCAGTTCTTC. Translation gives CASSLTSGGASYNEQFF.

This clonotype appeared many times. This chain links TRBV5-5 with TRBJ1-1; D is unresolved. V was pared by 0 bases and J by 1 base, with 10 bases between. Germline-derived CDR1 and CDR2 are SGHKS and YYEKEE (reference sequence). The CDR3 spans 15 residues. CDR3: CASSLGGLTNTEAFF. The CDR3 DNA reads TGTGCCAGCAGCTTGGGAGGGCTGACGAACACTGAAGCTTTCTTT.

The V and J genes are TRBV11-3 and TRBJ2-6; a weak D match, TRBD1 (5 bases). Trimming removed 4 bases at V and 1 base at J, with 14 bases between. The CDR3 is made up of 17 amino acids. The germline gives CDR1 SGHNT, CDR2 YENEEA. In DNA form, the CDR3 reads TGTGCCAGCAGCTCACAGGTGCCAGGATCTGGGGCCAACGTCCTGACTTTC. Translating it yields CASSSQVPGSGANVLTF.

In its sample, this clonotype was seen many times. This chain connects TRBV12-3 or TRBV12-4 to TRBJ2-2, with 7 nucleotides matching TRBD1. The trim removed 5 bases at V and 1 base at J, leaving 7 bases unmatched. This CDR3 is built from 16 residues. CDR3 bases: TGTGCCAGCAGTAGAGAGAGGACAGGGAACACCGGGGAGCTGTTTTTT. Its translation: CASSRERTGNTGELFF.

The rearrangement joins TRBV5-1 to TRBJ2-5; D is possibly TRBD1 (6 bases). V gave up 0 bases and J gave up 11 bases, with 20 bases separating them. This CDR3 has 15 amino acids. CDR1 SGHRS and CDR2 YFSETQ come from the germline V gene. The CDR3 nucleotides are TGCGCCAGCAGCTTGGAAGCCGACCGGACAGTTGCTCAGTACTTC. It is translated as CASSLEADRTVAQYF.

This clonotype has a count of ten or more. The gene calls are TRBV24-1 and TRBJ2-3; 7 bases align to TRBD1. This CDR3 contains 15 residues. V trimming: 6 bases; J trimming: 0 bases; junction bases outside the gene matches: 5. CDR1 and CDR2 from the germline V gene are KGHDR and SFDVKD. The chain's CDR3 is CATSRTGTSTDTQYF. The CDR3, as DNA: TGTGCCACCAGTAGGACAGGTACTAGCACAGATACGCAGTATTTT.

Ten or more counts support this clonotype. The V gene is TRBV29-1, the J gene TRBJ2-3; 7 nucleotides align to TRBD1. The CDR3 has 14 residues. Per germline, CDR1 SQVTM and CDR2 ANQGSEA. The junction had 7 bases not matched to a gene; V was cut back by 5 bases and J by 2 bases. CDR3 amino acids: CSVSGQLSTDTQYF. Here the CDR3 DNA reads TGCAGCGTTTCGGGACAGCTTTCCACAGATACGCAGTATTTT.

This clonotype was seen many times. The chain uses TRBV20-1 and TRBJ1-1; the D is unclear. Trimming cost V 1 base and J 5 bases, with 20 bases left between them. The germline V gene encodes CDR1 DFQATT and CDR2 SNEGSKA (reference sequence). The CDR3 sequence is 16 residues long. Here the CDR3 DNA reads TGCAGTGCTAGAGCTACACAGACGAATAGAGGAACTGAAGCTTTCTTT. The encoded protein is CSARATQTNRGTEAFF.

This clonotype was detected ten times or more. V and J are TRBV5-1 and TRBJ2-1, with a weak D call TRBD2 (6 bases). In germline, CDR1 is SGHRS, CDR2 YFSETQ. The CDR3 loop spans 14 amino acids. V was shortened by 0 bases and J by 6 bases, with 10 bases between the two germline ends. CDR3 in amino acids: CASSLDGGVNEQFF. The CDR3 coding sequence is TGCGCCAGCAGCTTGGACGGGGGAGTCAATGAGCAGTTCTTC.